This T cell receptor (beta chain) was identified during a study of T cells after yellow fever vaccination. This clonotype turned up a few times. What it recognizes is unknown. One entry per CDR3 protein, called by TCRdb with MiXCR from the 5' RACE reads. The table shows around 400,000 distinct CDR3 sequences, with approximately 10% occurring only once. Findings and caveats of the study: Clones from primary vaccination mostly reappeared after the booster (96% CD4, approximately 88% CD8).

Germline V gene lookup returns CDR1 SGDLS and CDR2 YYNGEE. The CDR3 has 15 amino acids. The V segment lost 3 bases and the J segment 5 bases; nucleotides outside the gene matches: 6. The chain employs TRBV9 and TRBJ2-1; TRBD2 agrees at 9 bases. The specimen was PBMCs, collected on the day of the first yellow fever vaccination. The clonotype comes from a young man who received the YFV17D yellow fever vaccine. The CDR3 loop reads CASSAKRGVHNEQFF. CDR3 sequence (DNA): TGTGCCAGCAGCGCTAAGCGGGGGGTCCACAATGAGCAGTTCTTC.